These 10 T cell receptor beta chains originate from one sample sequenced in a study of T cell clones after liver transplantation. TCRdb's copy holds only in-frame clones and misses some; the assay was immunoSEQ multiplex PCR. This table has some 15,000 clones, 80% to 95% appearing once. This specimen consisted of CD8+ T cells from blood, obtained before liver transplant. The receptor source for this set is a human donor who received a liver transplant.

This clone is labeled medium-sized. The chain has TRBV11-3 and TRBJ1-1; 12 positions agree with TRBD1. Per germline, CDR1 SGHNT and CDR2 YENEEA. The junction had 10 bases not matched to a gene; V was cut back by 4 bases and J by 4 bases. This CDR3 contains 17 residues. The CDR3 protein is CASSSVPGQGAGTEAFF. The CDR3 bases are TGTGCCAGCAGCTCAGTCCCGGGACAGGGGGCCGGCACTGAAGCTTTCTTT.

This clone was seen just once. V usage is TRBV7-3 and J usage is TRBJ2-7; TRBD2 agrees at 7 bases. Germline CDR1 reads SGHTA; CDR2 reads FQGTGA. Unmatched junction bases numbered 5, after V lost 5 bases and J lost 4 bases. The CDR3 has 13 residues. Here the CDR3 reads CASSLWTRYEQYF. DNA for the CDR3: TGTGCCAGCAGCCTATGGACTAGGTACGAGCAGTACTTC.

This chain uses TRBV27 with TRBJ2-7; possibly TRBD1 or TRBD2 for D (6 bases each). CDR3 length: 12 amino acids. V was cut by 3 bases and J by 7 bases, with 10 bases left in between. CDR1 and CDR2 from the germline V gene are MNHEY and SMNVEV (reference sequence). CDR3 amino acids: CASSFGGREQYF. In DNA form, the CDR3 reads TGTGCCAGCAGTTTTGGGGGGCGAGAGCAGTACTTC.

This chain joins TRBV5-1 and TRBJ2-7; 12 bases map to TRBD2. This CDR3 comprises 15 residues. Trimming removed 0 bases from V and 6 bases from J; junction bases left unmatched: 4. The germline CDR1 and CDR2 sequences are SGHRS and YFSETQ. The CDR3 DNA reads TGCGCCAGCAGCTTGGCCGGACTAGCGGGACTCGAGCAGTACTTC. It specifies CASSLAGLAGLEQYF.

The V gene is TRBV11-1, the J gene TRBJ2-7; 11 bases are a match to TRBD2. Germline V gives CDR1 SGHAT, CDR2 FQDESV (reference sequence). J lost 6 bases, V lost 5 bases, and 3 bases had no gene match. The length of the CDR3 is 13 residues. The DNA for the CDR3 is TGTGCCAGCAGCATGGGACTAGCGGTCGAGCAGTACTTC. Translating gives CASSMGLAVEQYF.

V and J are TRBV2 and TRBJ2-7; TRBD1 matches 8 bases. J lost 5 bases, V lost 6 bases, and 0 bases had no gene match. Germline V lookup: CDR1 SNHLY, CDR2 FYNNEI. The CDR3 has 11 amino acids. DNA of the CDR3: TGTGCCAGCAGGACAGGGGACGAGCAGTACTTC. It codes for CASRTGDEQYF. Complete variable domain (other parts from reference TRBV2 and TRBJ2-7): EPEVTQTPSHQVTQMGQEVILRCVPISNHLYFYWYRQILGQKVEFLVSFYNNEISEKSEIFDDQFSVERPDGSNFTLKIRSTKLEDSAMYFCASRTGDEQYFGPGTRLTVT.

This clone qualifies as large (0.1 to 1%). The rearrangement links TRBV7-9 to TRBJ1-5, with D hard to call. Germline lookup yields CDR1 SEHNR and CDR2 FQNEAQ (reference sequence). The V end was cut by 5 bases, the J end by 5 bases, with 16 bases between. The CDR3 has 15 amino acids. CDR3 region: CASSPTGAGYQPQHF. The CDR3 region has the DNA TGTGCCAGCAGCCCTACCGGAGCGGGCTATCAGCCCCAGCATTTT.

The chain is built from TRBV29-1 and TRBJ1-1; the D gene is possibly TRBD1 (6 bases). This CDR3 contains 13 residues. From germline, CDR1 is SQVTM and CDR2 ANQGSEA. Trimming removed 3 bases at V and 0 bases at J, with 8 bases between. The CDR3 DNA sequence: TGCAGCGTTGACACAGGGATGAACACTGAAGCTTTCTTT. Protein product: CSVDTGMNTEAFF. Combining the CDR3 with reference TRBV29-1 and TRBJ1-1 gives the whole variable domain SAVISQKPSRDICQRGTSLTIQCQVDSQVTMMFWYRQQPGQSLTLIATANQGSEATYESGFVIDKFPISRPNLTFSTLTVSNMSPEDSSIYLCSVDTGMNTEAFFGQGTRLTVV.

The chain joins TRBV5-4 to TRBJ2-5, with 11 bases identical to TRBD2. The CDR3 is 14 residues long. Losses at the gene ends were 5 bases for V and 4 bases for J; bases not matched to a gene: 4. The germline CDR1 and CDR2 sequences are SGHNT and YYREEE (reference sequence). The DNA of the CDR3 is TGTGCCAGCAGGGTAGCGGGAGGGCGAGAGACCCAGTACTTC. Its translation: CASRVAGGRETQYF.

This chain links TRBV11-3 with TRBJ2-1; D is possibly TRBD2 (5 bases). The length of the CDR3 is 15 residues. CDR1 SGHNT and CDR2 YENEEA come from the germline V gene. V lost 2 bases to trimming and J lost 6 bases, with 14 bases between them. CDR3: CASSLPLGRANEQFF. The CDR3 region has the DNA TGTGCCAGCAGCTTACCTCTCGGGCGGGCCAATGAGCAGTTCTTC.